This T cell receptor beta chain was captured in a study of metastatic and nonmetastatic thyroid tumors. The CDR3 is 13 amino acids. The germline V and J ends were trimmed by 3 bases and 3 bases, with 8 bases remaining between them. All patients reached thyroid surgery having received no treatment beforehand. This clone was seen only a few times. Original data processing: The authors used CDR3 differences across clinicopathological groups to build a distant-metastasis classifier for papillary thyroid cancer. TCRdb re-clonotyped the PCR reads via MiXCR. For this entry, the V and J calls and clone size follow TCRdb and not the study's own pipeline. The profile shows 4,000 to 5,000 clones, 25% to 30% of them singletons.

The TCR was taken from a female donor with papillary thyroid cancer or a benign thyroid nodule (not recorded which). Some clones in this sample may be carry-over from other donors' samples. This sequence joins TRBV12-3 or TRBV12-4 and TRBJ1-2, with a tentative D call TRBD1 (6 bases). Sequenced: adjacent normal tissue. The CDR3: CASSLTGDYGYTF. The CDR3 DNA sequence: TGTGCCAGCAGTTTGACAGGCGACTATGGCTACACCTTC.